This TCR beta chain was observed in a study of blood T cell repertoires in COVID-19. For recovered donors of Cohort 3, there were two negative PCRs, clearance, or symptom resolution. The V gene end was trimmed by 2 bases and the J gene end by 0 bases; junction bases not matched to a gene: 6. The CDR3 contains 17 residues. CDR1 and CDR2 (germline): MDHEN, SYDVKM. The assay was immunoSEQ multiplex PCR, and TCRdb's table has in-frame clones only and misses some. Of some 250,000 clones listed, around 89% are singletons. The chain has TRBV28 and TRBJ2-1; 8 bases match TRBD2. The specimen was PBMCs or T cells enriched from blood (not recorded which). The sequence was collected from a man aged 35 to 55 who had recovered from COVID-19. The CDR3 DNA reads as TGTGCCAGCAGTTTACAGCGTCTAGCGGGCTCCTACAATGAGCAGTTCTTC. This sequence encodes CASSLQRLAGSYNEQFF. Looking up the rest from reference TRBV28 and TRBJ2-1 gives the full variable domain: DVKVTQSSRYLVKRTGEKVFLECVQDMDHENMFWYRQDPGLGLRLIYFSYDVKMKEKGDIPEGYSVSREKKERFSLILESASTNQTSMYLCASSLQRLAGSYNEQFFGPGTRLTVL.